A selection of T cell receptor beta chains follows, all from one sample in a study of blood T cell repertoires in COVID-19. Repertoires were generated with immunoSEQ multiplex PCR, while TCRdb's copy carries only in-frame clones and drops some. The top ten hold about an eighth of the sample, which has 140,000 to 150,000 clones, 80% to 90% seen once. Specimen: peripheral blood. The origin of the receptors is a man between 18 and 29 years old with COVID-19, enrolled during active disease. CDR3s include the opening cysteine and the closing phenylalanine or tryptophan. The order of the fields is V gene, D gene, J gene, clone size, CDR3 DNA, CDR3 protein. A D gene is named only where the DNA matches it firmly. Clone size is shown for a subset of rows, as once, few, many or a class of expanded clone.

>TRBV5-1|TRBD2|TRBJ2-5|once
TGCGCCAGCAGCTTGGGACCGGGGGGACGGGAAGAGACCCAGTACTTC
CASSLGPGGREETQYF
>TRBV7-8|TRBD2|TRBJ2-1|few
TGTGCCAGCAGCTTAGATGCCGCGACTAGCGGGAGGGCCGATGAGCAGTTCTTC
CASSLDAATSGRADEQFF
>TRBV18|TRBD1|TRBJ2-7|-
TGTGCCAGCTCACCACCGGGACAGGTCTACGAGCAGTACTTC
CASSPPGQVYEQYF
>TRBV5-1|-|TRBJ2-3|-
TGCGCCAGCAGCTTGGAGCCGGGGGGCGCGGGAGATACGCAGTATTTT
CASSLEPGGAGDTQYF
>TRBV5-1|TRBD1|TRBJ2-4|-
TGCGCCAGCAGCCCAGACAGGGAAGGGGAACAAAACATTCAGTACTTC
CASSPDREGEQNIQYF
>TRBV5-1|-|TRBJ1-6|few
TGCGCCAGCAGCACCGCCAGGGATAATTCACCCCTCCACTTT
CASSTARDNSPLHF
>TRBV28|-|TRBJ1-1|-
TGTGCCAGCAACCCGTGGACAGACGACACTGAAGCTTTCTTT
CASNPWTDDTEAFF
>TRBV7-3|TRBD2|TRBJ2-5|-
TGTGCCAGCAGTCCCATAGCGGGAGGGCAAGAGACCCAGTACTTC
CASSPIAGGQETQYF
>TRBV18|-|TRBJ2-7|-
TGTGCCAGCTCGCCGACAAACGGCAACGAGCAGTACTTC
CASSPTNGNEQYF
>TRBV30|-|TRBJ1-2|-
TGTGCCTGGAGTGCGTTATGGGGGGGTCCGGGCTACACCTTC
CAWSALWGGPGYTF
>TRBV12-3/TRBV12-4|-|TRBJ2-7|-
TGTGCCAGCAGTTTAGCTGGCCGCGAGCAGTACTTC
CASSLAGREQYF
>TRBV18|TRBD1|TRBJ1-5|-
TGTGCCAGCTCACCACCCGGGAGTAGGGGGCTTAATCAGCCCCAGCATTTT
CASSPPGSRGLNQPQHF
>TRBV18|TRBD2|TRBJ2-7|once
TGTGCCAGCTCACCAGCGGGAGGGCCGGGGGAGCAGTACTTC
CASSPAGGPGEQYF
>TRBV6-5|-|TRBJ2-7|-
TGTGCCACCCACCCGGGTGTGGGCGAGCAGTACTTC
CATHPGVGEQYF
>TRBV7-9|TRBD2|TRBJ2-1|once
TGTGCCAGCAGCTCCCCTGGCGGGAGGGCCAACAATGAGCAGTTCTTC
CASSSPGGRANNEQFF
>TRBV30|-|TRBJ2-1|-
TGTGCCTGGGTGAAAAACGGGCGGGTCGGTGAGCAGTTCTTC
CAWVKNGRVGEQFF
>TRBV9|TRBD1|TRBJ2-7|-
TGTGCCAGCTGGACAGGGGGCCCCTACGAGCAGTACTTC
CASWTGGPYEQYF
>TRBV5-1|-|TRBJ2-1|few
TGCGCCAGCAGCTTCTCGACAGGATCCTACAATGAGCAGTTCTTC
CASSFSTGSYNEQFF
>TRBV19|TRBD1|TRBJ1-2|few
TGTGCCAGTAGGACAGGGATTGGCTACACCTTC
CASRTGIGYTF
>TRBV11-2|-|TRBJ2-3|-
TGTGCCAGCAGTTTCTCTTCCGGGACTTTGCAGTATTTT
CASSFSSGTLQYF
>TRBV7-8|TRBD2|TRBJ2-7|few
TGTGCCAGCAGCTATCAGACTAGCGGGGTCTACGAGCAGTACTTC
CASSYQTSGVYEQYF
>TRBV19|-|TRBJ2-1|-
TGTGCCAGTAGTATAATGGGGGGTGGTGAGCAGTTCTTC
CASSIMGGGEQFF
>TRBV4-1|-|TRBJ2-6|-
TGCGCCAGCAGCCAGCCACAGGGATCTGGGGCCAACGTCCTGACTTTC
CASSQPQGSGANVLTF
>TRBV28|-|TRBJ2-3|-
TGTGCCAGCAGTTACTCTGCGGGACCTAGGGCAGATACGCAGTATTTT
CASSYSAGPRADTQYF
>TRBV4-1|-|TRBJ2-7|-
TGCGCCAGCAGCCAAGGGACACCTACCTACGAGCAGTACTTC
CASSQGTPTYEQYF
>TRBV10-2|-|TRBJ1-1|-
TGCGCCAGCAGACTAACAGGGAACACTGAAGCTTTCTTT
CASRLTGNTEAFF
>TRBV6-6|TRBD1|TRBJ1-5|few
TGTGCCAGCAGTTACGCAGGACAGGGGAATCAGCCCCAGCATTTT
CASSYAGQGNQPQHF
>TRBV4-1|-|TRBJ2-2|-
TGCGCCAGCAGCCAAGGCCTTGCGGGGCGGACCGGGGAGCTGTTTTTT
CASSQGLAGRTGELFF
>TRBV27|-|TRBJ2-3|-
TGTGCCAGCAGTCCTTTGACAGGCACAGATACGCAGTATTTT
CASSPLTGTDTQYF
>TRBV7-9|-|TRBJ2-7|-
TGTGCCAGCAGCCCGACAGGTTACGAGCAGTACTTC
CASSPTGYEQYF
>TRBV29-1|TRBD1|TRBJ2-5|-
TGCAGCGCTCCGGGACAGGGGAAAGAGACCCAGTACTTC
CSAPGQGKETQYF
>TRBV19|TRBD1|TRBJ1-5|once
TGTGCCAGTGCAACAGGGGGAGGTCAGCCCCAGCATTTT
CASATGGGQPQHF
>TRBV3-1/TRBV3-2|TRBD2|TRBJ2-7|-
TGTGCCAGCAGCCAAGATGCTAGCGGGACCTACGAGCAGTACTTC
CASSQDASGTYEQYF
>TRBV7-2|-|TRBJ2-1|-
TGTGCCAGCAGCTTAAACAGGGAGGGTGAGCAGTTCTTC
CASSLNREGEQFF
>TRBV19|-|TRBJ2-7|-
TGTGCCAGTAGTATGGCCGAACGCTCCTACGAGCAGTACTTC
CASSMAERSYEQYF